Listed below are T cell receptor beta chains from one sample, sequenced in a study of T cells in Graves' hyperthyroidism and ophthalmopathy. TCRdb recomputed calls from the multiplex PCR reads with MiXCR, one row per CDR3 protein. The sample includes over 250,000 distinct CDR3 sequences, 25% to 30% of them seen just once. Sample: blood. Receptor source: a man aged 35 to 55 with Graves' hyperthyroidism that later progressed to Graves' ophthalmopathy. The CDR3 runs from the conserved cysteine through the conserved F or W. D genes are given only for firm matches. Size is stated for part of the rows, as once, few or many counts, or as a class when the clone is expanded.

D gene	V gene	clone size	J gene	CDR3 protein	CDR3 DNA
TRBD1	TRBV19	many	TRBJ1-1	CASRTGSPPNTEAFF	TGTGCCAGTCGGACAGGTTCACCACCGAACACTGAAGCTTTCTTT
NA	TRBV20-1	many	TRBJ1-1	CSALAQGNTEAFF	TGCAGTGCTTTGGCCCAAGGGAACACTGAAGCTTTCTTT
NA	TRBV6-2/TRBV6-3	NA	TRBJ1-3	CASTYRRTASGNTIYF	TGTGCCAGCACTTACCGCCGGACTGCCTCGGGAAACACCATATATTTT
TRBD2	TRBV7-6	many	TRBJ2-5	CASSPSWLAGPQETQYF	TGTGCCAGCAGCCCCTCTTGGCTAGCGGGCCCACAAGAGACCCAGTACTTC
NA	TRBV6-2/TRBV6-3	once	TRBJ2-6	CASSLFVGANVLTF	TGTGCCAGCAGTTTGTTCGTGGGGGCCAACGTCCTGACTTTC
NA	TRBV20-1	many	TRBJ2-7	CSADQRVTYEQYF	TGCAGTGCTGATCAGCGGGTTACCTACGAGCAGTACTTC
TRBD1	TRBV18	few	TRBJ2-7	CASTGQRPYEQYF	TGTGCCAGCACGGGACAGCGCCCCTACGAGCAGTACTTC
NA	TRBV6-2/TRBV6-3	many	TRBJ2-4	CASSPSGRKNIQYF	TGTGCCAGCAGCCCCAGCGGGCGTAAAAACATTCAGTACTTC
NA	TRBV10-3	many	TRBJ2-5	CAISERGNGETQYF	TGTGCCATCAGTGAGCGCGGGAACGGAGAGACCCAGTACTTC
NA	TRBV6-5	many	TRBJ2-5	CASTKATSGTQYF	TGTGCCAGCACCAAGGCTACTTCAGGGACCCAGTACTTC
NA	TRBV9	many	TRBJ1-1	CASSFVGGADTEAFF	TGTGCCAGCAGCTTCGTTGGAGGGGCGGACACTGAAGCTTTCTTT
NA	TRBV20-1	many	TRBJ1-5	CSARDGRDNSNQPQHF	TGCAGTGCTAGAGATGGTAGAGATAATAGCAATCAGCCCCAGCATTTT
NA	TRBV24-1	few	TRBJ1-1	CATSAFYNTEAFF	TGTGCCACCAGTGCATTTTACAACACTGAAGCTTTCTTT
NA	TRBV6-5	many	TRBJ2-7	CASSYSSLGLSSYEQYF	TGTGCCAGCAGTTACTCGTCTTTGGGACTGAGCTCCTACGAGCAGTACTTC
TRBD2	TRBV11-2	many	TRBJ2-7	CASSLGEGQTYEQYF	TGTGCCAGCAGCTTAGGGGAGGGGCAGACCTACGAGCAGTACTTC
TRBD1	TRBV7-6	NA	TRBJ1-3	CASSLDRVGSGNTIYF	TGTGCCAGCAGCTTGGACAGGGTTGGCTCTGGAAACACCATATATTTT
NA	TRBV27	NA	TRBJ2-5	CASSISGYTRETQYF	TGTGCCAGCAGTATTTCAGGATACACCCGGGAGACCCAGTACTTC
NA	TRBV5-6	many	TRBJ2-2	CASSPRDSLGGLFF	TGTGCCAGCAGCCCCCGGGACAGTCTGGGGGGACTGTTTTTT
NA	TRBV5-1	many	TRBJ2-7	CASSPGANYEQYF	TGCGCCAGCAGCCCGGGGGCTAACTACGAGCAGTACTTC
TRBD1	TRBV18	NA	TRBJ2-7	CASSPSPGTVAYEQYF	TGTGCCAGCTCACCATCTCCCGGGACAGTCGCCTACGAGCAGTACTTC
NA	TRBV14	many	TRBJ2-7	CASSQVVGNSYEQYF	TGTGCCAGCAGCCAAGTGGTTGGGAACTCCTACGAGCAGTACTTC
NA	TRBV4-2	many	TRBJ1-1	CASSQELGWDTEAFF	TGTGCCAGCAGCCAAGAGCTGGGGTGGGACACTGAAGCTTTCTTT
NA	TRBV12-3/TRBV12-4	once	TRBJ1-1	CASSPGYASGNTEAFF	TGTGCCAGCAGCCCCGGGTATGCGTCGGGGAACACTGAAGCTTTCTTT
NA	TRBV6-1	NA	TRBJ2-5	CASTAQTQETQYF	TGTGCCAGCACAGCGCAGACTCAAGAGACCCAGTACTTC
NA	TRBV6-1	NA	TRBJ2-7	CASSDSHMDEQYF	TGTGCCAGCAGTGATTCGCACATGGACGAGCAGTACTTC
NA	TRBV12-3/TRBV12-4	many	TRBJ1-1	CASSLQGTNTEAFF	TGTGCCAGCAGTCTCCAGGGAACGAACACTGAAGCTTTCTTT
TRBD1	TRBV28	NA	TRBJ1-5	CASSFAVGTEIEVGPQHF	TGTGCCAGCAGTTTCGCCGTAGGGACAGAGATCGAGGTTGGGCCCCAGCATTTT
NA	TRBV6-5	many	TRBJ1-5	CASSYEYSGGNQPQHF	TGTGCCAGCAGTTACGAATATTCGGGTGGAAATCAGCCCCAGCATTTT
TRBD2	TRBV5-1	NA	TRBJ2-2	CASSAVAGVISTGELFF	TGCGCCAGCAGCGCTGTAGCGGGAGTAATAAGCACCGGGGAGCTGTTTTTT
TRBD1	TRBV7-9	many	TRBJ1-1	CASTPPGQPNTEAFF	TGTGCCAGCACGCCCCCGGGACAGCCGAACACTGAAGCTTTCTTT
NA	TRBV6-6	many	TRBJ2-7	CATASGKRPIYEQYF	TGTGCCACTGCCTCAGGGAAACGCCCCATCTACGAGCAGTACTTC
NA	TRBV13	NA	TRBJ2-2	CASSLTGSTNTGELFF	TGTGCCAGCAGCTTAACAGGCTCGACGAACACCGGGGAGCTGTTTTTT
TRBD2	TRBV19	once	TRBJ2-2	CASSLGRAESGELFF	TGTGCCAGTAGCCTCGGGAGGGCCGAGAGCGGGGAGCTGTTTTTT
NA	TRBV18	NA	TRBJ1-3	CASSPKRNTIYF	TGTGCCAGCTCACCAAAGAGAAACACCATATATTTT
NA	TRBV28	many	TRBJ1-5	CASKSPGQYQPQHF	TGTGCCAGCAAAAGCCCGGGACAATATCAGCCCCAGCATTTT
TRBD2	TRBV2	many	TRBJ2-3	CASRETSASTDTQYF	TGTGCCAGCAGGGAGACTAGCGCCTCCACAGATACGCAGTATTTT
TRBD2	TRBV29-1	many	TRBJ2-7	CSVLGLAENYEQYF	TGCAGCGTTTTAGGACTAGCGGAGAACTACGAGCAGTACTTC
NA	TRBV6-5	many	TRBJ1-2	CASSYGRQMKDYGYTF	TGTGCCAGCAGTTACGGACGACAGATGAAAGACTATGGCTACACCTTC
NA	TRBV18	many	TRBJ1-1	CASSMGNTEAFF	TGTGCCAGCTCAATGGGGAACACTGAAGCTTTCTTT
TRBD2	TRBV20-1	NA	TRBJ2-7	CSARLAGGLSSYEQYF	TGCAGTGCTAGGTTAGCGGGAGGTCTTAGCTCCTACGAGCAGTACTTC
NA	TRBV6-1	NA	TRBJ1-5	CASRGTGTPSNQPQHF	TGTGCCAGCAGGGGAACAGGAACCCCTAGCAATCAGCCCCAGCATTTT
NA	TRBV6-5	many	TRBJ2-2	CASRPYMNTGELFF	TGTGCCAGCCGACCCTACATGAACACCGGGGAGCTGTTTTTT
NA	TRBV12-3/TRBV12-4	many	TRBJ1-3	CASGRGGSGNTIYF	TGTGCCAGCGGCCGGGGGGGGTCTGGAAACACCATATATTTT
NA	TRBV7-2	many	TRBJ1-1	CASSLGWAGAFF	TGTGCCAGCAGCTTAGGGTGGGCAGGAGCTTTCTTT
NA	TRBV30	many	TRBJ1-1	CAWKGTVNTEAFF	TGTGCCTGGAAAGGGACGGTGAACACTGAAGCTTTCTTT